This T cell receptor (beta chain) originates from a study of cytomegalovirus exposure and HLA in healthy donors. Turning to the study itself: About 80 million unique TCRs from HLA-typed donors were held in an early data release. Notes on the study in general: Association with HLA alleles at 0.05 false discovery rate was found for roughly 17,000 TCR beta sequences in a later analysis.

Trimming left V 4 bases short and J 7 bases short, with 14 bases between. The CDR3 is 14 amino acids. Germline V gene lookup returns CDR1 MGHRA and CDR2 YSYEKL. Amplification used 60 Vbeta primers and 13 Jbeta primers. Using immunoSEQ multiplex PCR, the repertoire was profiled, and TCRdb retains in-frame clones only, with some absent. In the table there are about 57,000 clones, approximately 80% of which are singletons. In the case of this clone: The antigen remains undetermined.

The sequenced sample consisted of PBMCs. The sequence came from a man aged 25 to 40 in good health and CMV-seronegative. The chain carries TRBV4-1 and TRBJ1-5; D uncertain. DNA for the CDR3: TGCGCCAGCAGCCTCGATGAAGAGAACCAGCCCCAGCATTTT. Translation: CASSLDEENQPQHF.